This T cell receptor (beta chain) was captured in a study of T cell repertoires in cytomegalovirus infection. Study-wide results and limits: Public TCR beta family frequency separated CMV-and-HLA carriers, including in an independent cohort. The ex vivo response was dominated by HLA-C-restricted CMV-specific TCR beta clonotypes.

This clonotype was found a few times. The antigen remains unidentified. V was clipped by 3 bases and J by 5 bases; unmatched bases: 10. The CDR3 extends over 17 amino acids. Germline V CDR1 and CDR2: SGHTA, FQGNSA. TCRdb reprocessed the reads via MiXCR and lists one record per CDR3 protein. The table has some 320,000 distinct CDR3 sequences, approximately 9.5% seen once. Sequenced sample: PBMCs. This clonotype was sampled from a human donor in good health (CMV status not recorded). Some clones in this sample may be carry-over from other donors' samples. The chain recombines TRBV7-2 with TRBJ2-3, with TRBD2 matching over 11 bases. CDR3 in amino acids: CASSFGSGGATVDTQYF. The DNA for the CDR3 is TGTGCCAGCAGCTTTGGTAGCGGGGGGGCAACCGTAGATACGCAGTATTTT.